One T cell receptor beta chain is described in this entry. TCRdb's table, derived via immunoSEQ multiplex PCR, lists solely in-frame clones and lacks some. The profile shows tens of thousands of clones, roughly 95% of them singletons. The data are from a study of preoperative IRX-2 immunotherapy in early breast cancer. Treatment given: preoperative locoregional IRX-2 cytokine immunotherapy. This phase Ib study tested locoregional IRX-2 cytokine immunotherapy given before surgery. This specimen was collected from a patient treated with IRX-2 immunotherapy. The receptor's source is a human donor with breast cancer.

The CDR3 nucleotides read TGTGCCAGCAGCCAATACGTAGGGGTCGGTAATGAGCAGTTCTTC. Encoded protein: CASSQYVGVGNEQFF. The rearrangement links TRBV4-2 to TRBJ2-1; D perhaps matches TRBD1 (5 bases). CDR1 and CDR2 from the germline V gene are LGHNA and YNFKEQ. Trimming removed 2 bases at V and 7 bases at J, with 15 bases between. This CDR3 is built from 15 residues.